A single count supports the clone carrying this T cell receptor (beta chain). This entry is derived from a study of cytomegalovirus exposure and HLA in healthy donors. Primers included in the PCR were 60 Vbeta and 13 Jbeta primers. Method: immunoSEQ multiplex PCR; TCRdb's copy keeps in-frame clones and lacks some. The table has over 65,000 clones, 78% seen once. Germline assignment: CDR1 SGDLS and CDR2 YYNGEE. The V and J ends lost 0 bases and 10 bases, in that order; junction bases with no gene match: 9. The CDR3 runs to 16 residues. The TCR comes from a man aged 40-55 years in good health and CMV-seronegative. Material: PBMCs. The chain carries TRBV9 and TRBJ1-6; 8 bases are a match to TRBD1. The CDR3 here is CASSVAVQGAGSPLHF. CDR3 bases: TGTGCCAGCAGCGTAGCTGTTCAGGGGGCAGGGTCACCCCTCCACTTT.